This is a list of T cell receptor beta chains from one sample in a study of shared clonotypes between healthy human individuals. The repertoire was sequenced with immunoSEQ multiplex PCR; TCRdb's copy has only in-frame clones and lacks some. Found here are 640,000 or so clones, about two thirds of them singletons; the top ten hold roughly 1.8%. Sequencing input: memory CD4+ T cells sorted from blood. The receptor source for this set is a woman aged 30 to 39 in good health. The CDR3 runs from the conserved cysteine through the conserved F or W. Fields, in order: clone size, V gene, D gene, J gene, CDR3 DNA, CDR3 protein. D genes are given only for firm matches. Clone size appears in some rows only: once, few, many, or a class for an expanded clone.

clone size: .; V gene: TRBV6-5; D gene: TRBD1; J gene: TRBJ1-1; CDR3 DNA: TGTGCCAGCAGTTACTCAAGACAGGGAACCGGTGAAGCTTTCTTT; CDR3 protein: CASSYSRQGTGEAFF
clone size: .; V gene: TRBV28; D gene: TRBD2; J gene: TRBJ2-7; CDR3 DNA: TGTGCCAGCAACCCCCGGGGGGGGGAGCAGTACTTC; CDR3 protein: CASNPRGGEQYF
clone size: .; V gene: TRBV30; D gene: .; J gene: TRBJ2-1; CDR3 DNA: TGTGCCTGGAAGGGCGGGCGTAGCTCCTACAATGAGCAGTTCTTC; CDR3 protein: CAWKGGRSSYNEQFF
clone size: few; V gene: TRBV19; D gene: TRBD1; J gene: TRBJ1-1; CDR3 DNA: TGTGCCAGTACCCCACAAGGGGCAGGGGGCTCGGTTTTCTTT; CDR3 protein: CASTPQGAGGSVFF
clone size: few; V gene: TRBV7-9; D gene: .; J gene: TRBJ2-4; CDR3 DNA: TGTGCCAGCAGCCCCGGGACGGGCCTCACCAAAAACATTCAGTACTTC; CDR3 protein: CASSPGTGLTKNIQYF
clone size: .; V gene: TRBV19; D gene: .; J gene: TRBJ2-6; CDR3 DNA: TGTGCCAGTAGTATAGGAGGGGTTCGTAGCTCTGGGGCCAACGTCCTGACTTTC; CDR3 protein: CASSIGGVRSSGANVLTF
clone size: .; V gene: TRBV29-1; D gene: TRBD1; J gene: TRBJ1-1; CDR3 DNA: TGCAGCGTGCTCCGAGGGGGCGCGGACACTGAAGCTTTCTTT; CDR3 protein: CSVLRGGADTEAFF
clone size: .; V gene: TRBV7-2; D gene: .; J gene: TRBJ1-4; CDR3 DNA: TGTGCCAGCAGCTTAGGTGGCACAGGGTGGAGTGAAAAACTGTTTTTT; CDR3 protein: CASSLGGTGWSEKLFF
clone size: .; V gene: TRBV5-1; D gene: .; J gene: TRBJ2-3; CDR3 DNA: TGCGCCAGCAGCTTGGCCTCGACCCCAGATACGCAGTATTTT; CDR3 protein: CASSLASTPDTQYF
clone size: once; V gene: TRBV5-6; D gene: .; J gene: TRBJ1-3; CDR3 DNA: TGTGCCAGCAGCTCCACCCTAGGGGTCTCTGGAAACACCATATATTTT; CDR3 protein: CASSSTLGVSGNTIYF
clone size: .; V gene: TRBV19; D gene: .; J gene: TRBJ1-2; CDR3 DNA: TGTGCCAGTAGTATCGGGACGGGTCGTGGCTACACCTTC; CDR3 protein: CASSIGTGRGYTF
clone size: .; V gene: TRBV19; D gene: TRBD1; J gene: TRBJ2-7; CDR3 DNA: TGTGCCAGTAGTATGGACAGGGGGCGATACGAGCAGTACTTC; CDR3 protein: CASSMDRGRYEQYF
clone size: .; V gene: TRBV28; D gene: TRBD1; J gene: TRBJ2-7; CDR3 DNA: TGTGCCAGCAGTTTCATCGACAGGGTTCCCGAGCAGTACTTC; CDR3 protein: CASSFIDRVPEQYF
clone size: .; V gene: TRBV7-6; D gene: TRBD2; J gene: TRBJ2-2; CDR3 DNA: TGTGCCAGCAGCTACACTAGCGGGAGGGGTGTCGGGGAGCTGTTTTTT; CDR3 protein: CASSYTSGRGVGELFF
clone size: .; V gene: TRBV19; D gene: .; J gene: TRBJ1-2; CDR3 DNA: TGTGCCAGTAGTTTGGCCGGGACGAACTATGGCTACACCTTC; CDR3 protein: CASSLAGTNYGYTF
clone size: .; V gene: TRBV2; D gene: TRBD1; J gene: TRBJ1-6; CDR3 DNA: TGTGCCAGCAGGGACGGAGGGACAGGAAGCTCACCCCTCCACTTT; CDR3 protein: CASRDGGTGSSPLHF
clone size: .; V gene: TRBV28; D gene: .; J gene: TRBJ2-3; CDR3 DNA: TGTGCCAGCAGCCCGGACAGTGTCGGGCAGAAGTGGGATACGCAGTATTTT; CDR3 protein: CASSPDSVGQKWDTQYF
clone size: .; V gene: TRBV18; D gene: TRBD2; J gene: TRBJ2-7; CDR3 DNA: TGTGCCAGCTCACTCCCGGGGGGCGAGCAGTACTTC; CDR3 protein: CASSLPGGEQYF
clone size: .; V gene: TRBV4-1; D gene: TRBD2; J gene: TRBJ2-7; CDR3 DNA: TGCGCCAGCAGCGAAATCTGGACTAGCGGGAGGGACGAGCAGTACTTC; CDR3 protein: CASSEIWTSGRDEQYF
clone size: once; V gene: TRBV27; D gene: TRBD1; J gene: TRBJ1-5; CDR3 DNA: TGTGCCAGCAGTACCCGAACCGGGACAGCAAGAGGAGGGACCAATCAGCCCCAGCATTTT; CDR3 protein: CASSTRTGTARGGTNQPQHF
clone size: .; V gene: TRBV5-6; D gene: TRBD2; J gene: TRBJ2-7; CDR3 DNA: TGTGCCAGCAGCTTACTAGCGGGAGGGCCCTCCGAGCAGTACTTC; CDR3 protein: CASSLLAGGPSEQYF
clone size: .; V gene: TRBV25-1; D gene: TRBD1; J gene: TRBJ2-7; CDR3 DNA: TGTGCTTCCGGGACAGGCGGCTACGAGCAGTACTTC; CDR3 protein: CASGTGGYEQYF
clone size: few; V gene: TRBV29-1; D gene: .; J gene: TRBJ2-5; CDR3 DNA: TGCAGCGTTGAGCGCGGGGCGGGGGAGACCCAGTACTTC; CDR3 protein: CSVERGAGETQYF
clone size: .; V gene: TRBV5-1; D gene: .; J gene: TRBJ1-2; CDR3 DNA: TGCGCCAGCAGCTCCGGCCGAATCTATGGCTACACCTTC; CDR3 protein: CASSSGRIYGYTF
clone size: .; V gene: TRBV6-5; D gene: TRBD2; J gene: TRBJ2-7; CDR3 DNA: TGTGCCAGCGGGCTGGGGGGGGGCTACGAGCAGTACTTC; CDR3 protein: CASGLGGGYEQYF
clone size: few; V gene: TRBV18; D gene: .; J gene: TRBJ2-2; CDR3 DNA: TGTGCCAGCTCACCCCGGGACACCGGGGAGCTGTTTTTT; CDR3 protein: CASSPRDTGELFF
clone size: few; V gene: TRBV7-9; D gene: TRBD1; J gene: TRBJ1-1; CDR3 DNA: TGTGCCAGCAGCTTACTCGATGGACAGGACGCAGCTTTCTTT; CDR3 protein: CASSLLDGQDAAFF
clone size: .; V gene: TRBV7-9; D gene: .; J gene: TRBJ2-7; CDR3 DNA: TGTGCCAGCAGCTTTACAGGCCACTCCTACGAGCAGTACTTC; CDR3 protein: CASSFTGHSYEQYF
clone size: .; V gene: TRBV18; D gene: .; J gene: TRBJ2-6; CDR3 DNA: TGTGCCAGCTCACCGGCAGGCCCACACCCTGGGGCCAACGTCCTGACTTTC; CDR3 protein: CASSPAGPHPGANVLTF
clone size: .; V gene: TRBV7-6; D gene: TRBD1; J gene: TRBJ1-1; CDR3 DNA: TGTGCCAGCAGCCCCCAGGGTGGGACAGGGGGCTCGGCTTTCTTT; CDR3 protein: CASSPQGGTGGSAFF
clone size: .; V gene: TRBV7-8; D gene: .; J gene: TRBJ2-1; CDR3 DNA: TGTGCCAGCTCAACCCCGGGGCGCGATGAGCAGTTCTTC; CDR3 protein: CASSTPGRDEQFF
clone size: .; V gene: TRBV11-3; D gene: .; J gene: TRBJ2-2; CDR3 DNA: TGTGCCAGCAGCTCAGAAGGGACTTTTAACGCGAACACCGGGGAGCTGTTTTTT; CDR3 protein: CASSSEGTFNANTGELFF
clone size: .; V gene: TRBV5-1; D gene: .; J gene: TRBJ2-7; CDR3 DNA: TGCGCCAGCAGGCACCCGGGGTCTAGCGACTCCTACGAGCAGTACTTC; CDR3 protein: CASRHPGSSDSYEQYF
clone size: few; V gene: TRBV2; D gene: .; J gene: TRBJ1-2; CDR3 DNA: TGTGCCAGCAGTGAAGGGTTCTATGGCTACACCTTC; CDR3 protein: CASSEGFYGYTF
clone size: .; V gene: TRBV7-2; D gene: TRBD1; J gene: TRBJ2-7; CDR3 DNA: TGTGCCAGCAGCCGGGACAGGCGAACCTACGAGCAGTACTTC; CDR3 protein: CASSRDRRTYEQYF
clone size: once; V gene: TRBV6-6; D gene: .; J gene: TRBJ2-7; CDR3 DNA: TGTGCCAGCAGTTATGGCAACAGGTTAAAGGGTGAGCAGTACTTC; CDR3 protein: CASSYGNRLKGEQYF
clone size: .; V gene: TRBV2; D gene: .; J gene: TRBJ2-6; CDR3 DNA: TGTGCCAGCAAGACAGATAGATACTCTGGGGCCAACGTCCTGACTTTC; CDR3 protein: CASKTDRYSGANVLTF
clone size: many; V gene: TRBV7-2; D gene: .; J gene: TRBJ1-4; CDR3 DNA: TGTGCCAGCAGCTTAGGAACAGGGCGGCAACTGTTTTTT; CDR3 protein: CASSLGTGRQLFF
clone size: few; V gene: TRBV27; D gene: .; J gene: TRBJ2-7; CDR3 DNA: TGTGCCAGCAGTCGCCGGGACGGCCCCTACGAGCAGTACTTC; CDR3 protein: CASSRRDGPYEQYF
clone size: .; V gene: TRBV6-6; D gene: .; J gene: TRBJ2-7; CDR3 DNA: TGTGCCAGCAGTTACTCGGGGGAGCAGTACTTC; CDR3 protein: CASSYSGEQYF
clone size: few; V gene: TRBV10-3; D gene: TRBD1; J gene: TRBJ2-5; CDR3 DNA: TGTGCCATCAGTCCGGGAGACAGGGGGGAGACCCAGTACTTC; CDR3 protein: CAISPGDRGETQYF
clone size: .; V gene: TRBV14; D gene: .; J gene: TRBJ1-1; CDR3 DNA: TGTGCCAGCAGCCTCTTCGGGAACACTGAAGCTTTCTTT; CDR3 protein: CASSLFGNTEAFF
clone size: .; V gene: TRBV5-1; D gene: TRBD1; J gene: TRBJ1-1; CDR3 DNA: TGCGCCAGCAGCTTGGTAATGGGACAGACCCCAGCTGAAGCTTTCTTT; CDR3 protein: CASSLVMGQTPAEAFF
clone size: .; V gene: TRBV7-6; D gene: TRBD1; J gene: TRBJ2-7; CDR3 DNA: TGTGCCAGCAGCTTAGAGGTAGGGGGCGCGTCCTACGAGCAGTACTTC; CDR3 protein: CASSLEVGGASYEQYF
clone size: .; V gene: TRBV29-1; D gene: TRBD2; J gene: TRBJ2-3; CDR3 DNA: TGCAGCGTTGGCCTAGCGGGAGTCACAGATACGCAGTATTTT; CDR3 protein: CSVGLAGVTDTQYF
clone size: many; V gene: TRBV6-5; D gene: TRBD1; J gene: TRBJ1-5; CDR3 DNA: TGTGCCAGCAGGACAGGGGGAGAGGGCAATCAGCCCCAGCATTTT; CDR3 protein: CASRTGGEGNQPQHF
clone size: .; V gene: TRBV7-9; D gene: .; J gene: TRBJ1-4; CDR3 DNA: TGTGCCAGCAGCTCGACAGGCGGTAATGAAAAACTGTTTTTT; CDR3 protein: CASSSTGGNEKLFF
clone size: .; V gene: TRBV9; D gene: .; J gene: TRBJ2-2; CDR3 DNA: TGTGCCAGCAGCTACTCTAGGGGCGGGGAGCTGTTTTTT; CDR3 protein: CASSYSRGGELFF